This passage covers 23 T cell receptor beta chains from one sample sequenced in a study of cytomegalovirus exposure and HLA in healthy donors. The PCR employed 60 Vbeta primers together with 13 Jbeta primers. The data were produced by immunoSEQ multiplex PCR, yet TCRdb's version contains in-frame clones alone and is incomplete. Of around 130,000 clones listed, 80% to 90% are singletons. Sequenced: PBMCs. The source is a woman in her forties in good health and CMV-seropositive.

This chain links TRBV19 with TRBJ2-7; the match to TRBD1 covers 10 bases. J lost 5 bases, V lost 5 bases, and 0 bases had no gene match. Germline V gene lookup returns CDR1 LNHDA and CDR2 SQIVND (reference sequence). This CDR3 is built from 12 residues. The CDR3 region is CASSGQGDEQYF. The CDR3 nucleotides read TGTGCCAGTAGTGGACAGGGGGACGAGCAGTACTTC.

V and J are TRBV6-4 and TRBJ1-1; D is ambiguous. Trimming took off 0 bases at V and 1 base at J, with 6 bases between the two ends. The CDR3 contains 14 residues. From germline, CDR1 is MRHNA and CDR2 SNTAGT. The CDR3: CASSDSNRNTEAFF. CDR3 sequence (DNA): TGTGCCAGCAGTGACTCTAACAGGAACACTGAAGCTTTCTTT.

This chain uses TRBV9 with TRBJ1-1; tentative D call: TRBD1 (6 bases). Germline V lookup: CDR1 SGDLS, CDR2 YYNGEE. CDR3 length: 16 amino acids. V was pared by 6 bases and J by 1 base, with 19 bases between. CDR3 residues: CASTPWGGRGNTEAFF. The CDR3 bases are TGTGCCAGCACCCCTTGGGGGGGCAGGGGGAACACTGAAGCTTTCTTT.

The sample holds a few counts of this clone. The chain combines TRBV7-6 with TRBJ1-2; 10 nucleotides align to TRBD1. J was trimmed by 7 bases and V by 5 bases; bases with no gene match: 7. Germline-derived CDR1 and CDR2 are SGHVS and FNYEAQ. There are 14 residues in the CDR3. DNA of the CDR3: TGTGCCAGCAGCATGGCCGGGACAGGGGTTGGCTACACCTTC. Protein product: CASSMAGTGVGYTF.

This clone turned up a few times. This chain connects TRBV19 to TRBJ1-5; the match to TRBD1 covers 8 bases. Germline trimming cut 6 bases from V and 4 bases from J; bases unmatched to any gene: 8. This CDR3 comprises 15 residues. Germline V lookup: CDR1 LNHDA, CDR2 SQIVND (reference sequence). CDR3 sequence: CASRGGQVTNQPQHF. The CDR3 DNA reads as TGTGCCAGTAGGGGGGGACAGGTCACAAATCAGCCCCAGCATTTT.

V and J are TRBV4-1 and TRBJ2-7; D remains ambiguous. The CDR3 length is 14 residues. Trimming cost V 3 bases and J 3 bases, with 12 bases left between them. Germline V gene sequence: CDR1 MGHRA, CDR2 YSYEKL. The CDR3 nucleotides read TGCGCCAGCAGCCAGAGCTTTCCCCACTACGAGCAGTACTTC. It encodes CASSQSFPHYEQYF.

The chain is built from TRBV4-2 and TRBJ2-7, with a possible D match to TRBD1 (6 bases). Germline CDR1 is LGHNA and CDR2 is YNFKEQ. CDR3 length: 14 amino acids. Trimming removed 5 bases at V and 2 bases at J, with 13 bases between. The CDR3 sequence: CASSSRTGPYEQYF. The DNA for the CDR3 is TGTGCCAGCAGCAGCCGAACAGGGCCCTACGAGCAGTACTTC.

This clone showed up just once. The V gene is TRBV2, the J gene TRBJ1-1; TRBD1 is a possible D gene (5 bases). Trimming removed 3 bases at V and 1 base at J, with 9 bases between. CDR1 is SNHLY and CDR2 is FYNNEI in the germline V gene. The CDR3 is made up of 14 amino acids. The CDR3 DNA is TGTGCCAGCAGTGACTTGACAGCGAACACTGAAGCTTTCTTT. Translating it yields CASSDLTANTEAFF.

The chain has TRBV10-3 and TRBJ1-2; maybe TRBD1 (6 bases). V was pared by 2 bases and J by 8 bases, with 21 bases between. The CDR3 runs 16 residues. Per germline, CDR1 ENHRY and CDR2 SYGVKD. The CDR3 region is CAISEVGRGTTGGYTF. The CDR3 nucleotides read TGTGCCATCAGTGAGGTTGGCAGGGGAACCACGGGCGGCTACACCTTC.

This clone was detected only once. This sequence joins TRBV27 and TRBJ1-3; D unresolved. V gave up 5 bases and J gave up 0 bases, with 8 bases separating them. The CDR3 contains 14 residues. CDR1 is MNHEY and CDR2 is SMNVEV in the germline V gene (reference sequence). This CDR3 is CASSIVASGNTIYF. DNA of the CDR3: TGTGCCAGCAGTATCGTAGCCTCTGGAAACACCATATATTTT.

This chain uses TRBV29-1 with TRBJ1-4; the D gene is possibly TRBD1 (5 bases). Trimming removed 7 bases from V and 0 bases from J, with 18 bases in between. Per germline, CDR1 SQVTM and CDR2 ANQGSEA. CDR3 size: 16 residues. Here the CDR3 reads CSAYDTGASTNEKLFF. For the CDR3, the DNA is TGCAGCGCCTATGACACAGGCGCTTCAACTAATGAAAAACTGTTTTTT.

The V call is TRBV5-1, the J call TRBJ2-3, with D hard to call. Trimming removed 1 base at V and 6 bases at J, with 6 bases between. The CDR3 covers 12 residues. Germline CDR1 SGHRS, CDR2 YFSETQ. CDR3 sequence (DNA): TGCGCCAGCAGCTTGTTTTCGGATACGCAGTATTTT. Translated, it gives CASSLFSDTQYF.

The V and J genes are TRBV10-3 and TRBJ2-7, with a possible D match to TRBD1 (6 bases). Trimming shortened V by 4 bases and J by 2 bases, and 9 bases separated the two germline ends. CDR1 and CDR2 (germline): ENHRY, SYGVKD. There are 13 residues in the CDR3. CDR3 in amino acids: CAISGRDTYEQYF. As DNA, the CDR3 is TGTGCCATCAGTGGCCGGGACACCTACGAGCAGTACTTC.

This clone came up once. The V and J genes are TRBV28 and TRBJ1-5; 9 bases line up with TRBD1. Germline V gene data show CDR1 as MDHEN and CDR2 as SYDVKM. V lost 5 bases to trimming and J lost 5 bases; unmatched junction nucleotides: 10. The CDR3 is 16 amino acids. The CDR3 sequence is CASSPQQGAIDQPQHF. Written as DNA, the CDR3 is TGTGCCAGCAGTCCGCAACAGGGGGCGATTGATCAGCCCCAGCATTTT.

The rearrangement links TRBV14 to TRBJ1-1; 7 bases are shared with TRBD1. The V segment lost 2 bases and the J segment 2 bases; nucleotides outside the gene matches: 8. This CDR3 is built from 16 residues. Germline CDR1 and CDR2: SGHDN and FVKESK. CDR3 residues: CASSQFAGTVNTEAFF. In DNA form, the CDR3 reads TGTGCCAGCAGCCAATTTGCCGGGACAGTCAACACTGAAGCTTTCTTT.

The CDR3 nucleotides read TGTGCCAGTAGTAGGTCCAGGGACAGGTGGGTTCAGCCCCAGCATTTT. It translates to CASSRSRDRWVQPQHF. V gene TRBV19 combines with J gene TRBJ1-5, with 8 bases fitting TRBD1. After removal of 4 bases from V and 6 bases from J, the junction contained 11 bases not matched to a gene. The CDR3 length is 16 residues. Per the germline V gene, CDR1 is LNHDA and CDR2 is SQIVND (reference sequence).

The rearrangement links TRBV29-1 to TRBJ1-1; the D is unclear. V was clipped by 3 bases and J by 3 bases, with 17 bases between them. CDR3 length equals 15 residues. Germline V CDR1 and CDR2: SQVTM, ANQGSEA. The CDR3 DNA sequence: TGCAGCGTTGATCTCATGAGGGTTGGGGACACTGAAGCTTTCTTT. Protein sequence: CSVDLMRVGDTEAFF.

The chain combines TRBV6-1 with TRBJ1-1, with TRBD1 matching over 8 bases. The CDR3 extends over 15 amino acids. Trimming at V came to 6 bases and at J to 1 base, leaving 7 bases not matched to a gene. CDR1 and CDR2 from the germline V gene are MNHNS and SASEGT. The CDR3 loop is CASRVRTGRNTEAFF. CDR3 sequence (DNA): TGTGCCAGCAGGGTAAGGACAGGGAGGAACACTGAAGCTTTCTTT.

V and J are TRBV11-2 and TRBJ2-7, with 8 bases fitting TRBD1. Germline V gene sequence: CDR1 SGHAT, CDR2 FQNNGV. The V and J ends lost 0 bases and 3 bases, in that order; junction bases with no gene match: 1. The CDR3 has 14 amino acids. Here the CDR3 reads CASSLDRGLYEQYF. The CDR3, as DNA: TGTGCCAGCAGCTTAGACAGGGGGCTCTACGAGCAGTACTTC.

This chain uses TRBV27 with TRBJ1-1; D gene ambiguous. Germline V gene lookup returns CDR1 MNHEY and CDR2 SMNVEV (reference sequence). V was shortened by 1 base and J by 0 bases, with 3 bases between the two germline ends. This CDR3 spans 13 amino acids. CDR3 bases: TGTGCCAGCAGTTTATACATGAACACTGAAGCTTTCTTT. Protein product: CASSLYMNTEAFF.

This clone was seen a handful of times. This chain links TRBV5-1 with TRBJ2-2; 8 nucleotides align to TRBD2. This CDR3 is built from 15 residues. J was trimmed by 1 base and V by 4 bases; bases with no gene match: 3. Germline CDR1 SGHRS, CDR2 YFSETQ. The chain's CDR3 is CASSPGGGNTGELFF. The CDR3 nucleotides are TGCGCCAGCAGCCCGGGAGGGGGGAACACCGGGGAGCTGTTTTTT.

This chain connects TRBV30 to TRBJ2-7, with 7 bases that match TRBD1. The CDR3 is 14 amino acids. Per the germline V gene, CDR1 is GTSNPN and CDR2 is SVGIG (reference sequence). V was clipped by 8 bases and J by 4 bases; unmatched bases: 14. CDR3 sequence (DNA): TGTGCCAGGTCAGGGGGATTAAGGGGGTACGAGCAGTACTTC. It is translated as CARSGGLRGYEQYF.

The chain has TRBV19 and TRBJ1-3; D is undetermined. This CDR3 is 15 amino acids long. Trimming pared 7 bases from V and 0 bases from J, leaving 13 bases between. The germline V gene encodes CDR1 LNHDA and CDR2 SQIVND (reference sequence). The chain's CDR3 is CASNRRESSGNTIYF. In DNA, the CDR3 is TGTGCCAGTAATCGGCGGGAGAGCTCTGGAAACACCATATATTTT. The variable domain in full, completed from reference TRBV19 and TRBJ1-3, reads DGGITQSPKYLFRKEGQNVTLSCEQNLNHDAMYWYRQDPGQGLRLIYYSQIVNDFQKGDIAEGYSVSREKKESFPLTVTSAQKNPTAFYLCASNRRESSGNTIYFGEGSWLTVV.